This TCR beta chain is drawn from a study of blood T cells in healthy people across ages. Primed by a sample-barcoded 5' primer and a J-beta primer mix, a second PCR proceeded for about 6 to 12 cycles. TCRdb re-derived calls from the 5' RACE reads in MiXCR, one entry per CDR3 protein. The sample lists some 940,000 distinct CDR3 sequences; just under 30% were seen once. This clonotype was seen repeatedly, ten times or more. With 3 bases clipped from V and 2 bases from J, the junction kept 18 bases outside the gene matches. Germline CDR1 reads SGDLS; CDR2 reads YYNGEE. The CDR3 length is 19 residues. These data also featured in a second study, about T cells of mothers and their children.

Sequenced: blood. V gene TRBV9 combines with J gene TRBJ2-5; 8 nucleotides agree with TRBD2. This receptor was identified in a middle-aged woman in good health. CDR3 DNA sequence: TGTGCCAGCAGCGCCCGCCTCATCTCCAGCGGGGGCTCACAAGAGACCCAGTACTTC. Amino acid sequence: CASSARLISSGGSQETQYF.